The 20 T cell receptor beta chains reported below all come from one sample, sequenced in a study of T cells in Graves' hyperthyroidism and ophthalmopathy. It was RNA transcripts that yielded the amplified TCR beta CDR3 regions. The TCR CDR3 was amplified in a first-round RT-PCR using the HTBI primer set. TCRdb reprocessed the multiplex PCR reads with MiXCR, giving one entry per CDR3 protein. This table has fewer than 900,000 distinct CDR3 sequences, roughly 15% appearing once. The source material was blood. The receptors come from a man younger than 35 with Graves' hyperthyroidism.

The rearrangement joins TRBV5-4 to TRBJ2-4; 7 nucleotides align to TRBD2. J was trimmed by 7 bases and V by 3 bases; bases with no gene match: 10. CDR3 length equals 15 residues. Looked up from germline, CDR1 is SGHNT and CDR2 is YYREEE (reference sequence). The chain's CDR3 is CASSWGGPMENIQYF. The CDR3 DNA follows: TGTGCCAGCAGCTGGGGGGGTCCTATGGAGAACATTCAGTACTTC.

This clonotype was observed many times. V usage is TRBV12-3 or TRBV12-4 and J usage is TRBJ2-3; D uncertain. This CDR3 spans 13 amino acids. Between the trimmed V and J ends, which lost 3 bases and 2 bases, there was a span of 6 bases. CDR3 nucleotide sequence: TGTGCCAGCAGTTTTGTGGACACAGATACGCAGTATTTT. Its protein product is CASSFVDTDTQYF.

This clonotype came up a few times. The chain combines TRBV20-1 with TRBJ1-1; 8 bases fit TRBD1. CDR3 size: 13 residues. Trimming took 5 bases from V and 0 from J; bases not matched to a gene: 2. Germline CDR1 is DFQATT and CDR2 is SNEGSKA (reference sequence). The CDR3 is CSAPDRVNTEAFF. CDR3 nucleotide sequence: TGCAGTGCTCCGGACAGGGTGAACACTGAAGCTTTCTTT.

At least ten counts were recorded for this clonotype. J is TRBJ2-5 and V is TRBV18; 7 nucleotides align to TRBD2. This CDR3 comprises 13 residues. In germline, CDR1 is KGHSH, CDR2 LQKENI. V lost 2 bases, J lost 5 bases, and 2 bases stayed unmatched. The CDR3 DNA follows: TGTGCCAGCTCACCAGACGGGAGGGAGACCCAGTACTTC. Translation gives CASSPDGRETQYF.

In its sample, this clonotype was seen a few times. The V and J genes are TRBV20-1 and TRBJ1-3; D perhaps matches TRBD1 (6 bases). The CDR3 runs to 17 residues. V gave up 8 bases and J gave up 8 bases, with 31 bases separating them. The germline gives CDR1 DFQATT, CDR2 SNEGSKA (reference sequence). CDR3 nucleotide sequence: TGCAGTCCTCGTCCGGGACATAACGTTATAAAGGGGGACACCATATATTTT. Amino acids: CSPRPGHNVIKGDTIYF.

This clonotype turned up a few times. This chain joins TRBV27 and TRBJ1-3; maybe TRBD1 (6 bases). There are 14 residues in the CDR3. Trimming removed 10 bases from V and 2 bases from J, with 15 bases in between. Germline CDR1 reads MNHEY; CDR2 reads SMNVEV (reference sequence). The CDR3 loop is CATKNQGPGNTIYF. The DNA of the CDR3 is TGTGCCACTAAGAACCAGGGGCCTGGAAACACCATATATTTT.

This clonotype was detected many times. The genes are TRBV2 and TRBJ1-3; TRBD1 agrees at 8 bases. Germline V gene sequence: CDR1 SNHLY, CDR2 FYNNEI. The CDR3 spans 13 residues. Germline trimming cut 7 bases from V and 3 bases from J; bases unmatched to any gene: 2. The CDR3 DNA sequence: TGTGCCAGCACACAGGGGGTTGGAAACACCATATATTTT. It translates to CASTQGVGNTIYF. Full variable domain (missing parts from reference TRBV2 and TRBJ1-3): EPEVTQTPSHQVTQMGQEVILRCVPISNHLYFYWYRQILGQKVEFLVSFYNNEISEKSEIFDDQFSVERPDGSNFTLKIRSTKLEDSAMYFCASTQGVGNTIYFGEGSWLTVV.

At least ten counts were recorded for this clonotype. The chain joins TRBV2 to TRBJ1-1, with D unresolved. Germline values: CDR1 SNHLY, CDR2 FYNNEI. Trimming shortened V by 5 bases and J by 5 bases, and 15 bases separated the two germline ends. This CDR3 is 14 amino acids long. This chain's CDR3 is CASSSGMRDTEAFF. CDR3 DNA: TGTGCCAGCAGTAGCGGAATGAGGGATACTGAAGCTTTCTTT.

In this sample, this clonotype turned up many times. This chain links TRBV7-9 with TRBJ2-7, with a possible D match to TRBD2 (5 bases). The CDR3 is made up of 14 amino acids. The ends were cut back, 4 bases at V and 2 bases at J, with 12 bases in the middle. Germline V lookup: CDR1 SEHNR, CDR2 FQNEAQ (reference sequence). The CDR3, as DNA: TGTGCCAGCAGCTCACCGGACGGGACCTACGAGCAGTACTTC. It codes for CASSSPDGTYEQYF.

The chain links TRBV12-3 or TRBV12-4 to TRBJ1-5; D gene ambiguous. The germline V and J ends were trimmed by 3 bases and 8 bases, with 11 bases remaining between them. CDR3 length equals 13 residues. CDR3 nucleotides: TGTGCCAGCAGTTTTGTTACCGGAGAGCCCCAGCATTTT. This gives the protein CASSFVTGEPQHF.

In this sample, this clonotype turned up once. A read error is possible here, since a much larger clone lies one base away. J is TRBJ1-2 and V is TRBV12-3 or TRBV12-4; perhaps TRBD1 as D (5 bases). The CDR3 runs to 14 residues. CDR3 coding DNA: TGTGCATGCAGAACAGGAGCCGTCAACTATAGCTACACCTTC. Its translation: CACRTGAVNYSYTF.

The chain recombines TRBV7-9 with TRBJ2-3; 13 bases agree with TRBD2. V lost 5 bases and J lost 2; bases outside the gene matches: 10. CDR1 is SEHNR and CDR2 is FQNEAQ in the germline V gene (reference sequence). This CDR3 has 18 amino acids. In DNA, the CDR3 is TGTGCCAGCAGCCCGGACGGGACTAGCGGGGAATTCACAGATACGCAGTATTTT. This sequence encodes CASSPDGTSGEFTDTQYF.

This clonotype was found a few times. The genes are TRBV29-1 and TRBJ1-2; D may be TRBD1 (6 bases). This CDR3 is built from 16 residues. V lost 5 bases and J lost 6, with 25 bases in between. From germline, CDR1 is SQVTM and CDR2 ANQGSEA. The DNA for the CDR3 is TGCAGCGTTCAGGCACCACTGACAGGAGTTTGGGATGGCTACACCTTC. It is translated as CSVQAPLTGVWDGYTF.

This clonotype showed up many times. The chain carries TRBV28 and TRBJ2-6, with no clear D. CDR3 size: 14 residues. CDR1 is MDHEN and CDR2 is SYDVKM in the germline V gene. V lost 6 bases to trimming and J lost 1 base, with 7 bases between them. CDR3 in amino acids: CASRDRSGANVLTF. The CDR3 DNA reads as TGTGCCAGCAGGGACCGATCTGGGGCCAACGTCCTGACTTTC.

The V gene is TRBV24-1, the J gene TRBJ1-5, with D possibly being TRBD1 (6 bases). The CDR3 consists of 15 residues. The germline V and J ends were trimmed by 6 bases and 13 bases, with 24 bases remaining between them. Germline CDR1 is KGHDR and CDR2 is SFDVKD. CDR3 bases: TGTGCCACCAGTTCCGTGGGGCAGGGGAATCAGATACAGCATTTT. It is translated as CATSSVGQGNQIQHF.

The chain is built from TRBV28 and TRBJ1-2; 7 bases agree with TRBD1. The ends lost 6 bases at V and 8 bases at J; junction bases unmatched: 9. Germline V gene data show CDR1 as MDHEN and CDR2 as SYDVKM. The CDR3 covers 13 residues. This chain's CDR3 is CASRALRGEGYTF. Here the CDR3 DNA reads TGTGCCAGCAGGGCCCTCAGGGGGGAAGGCTACACCTTC.

This clonotype was recorded many times. This rearrangement joins TRBV28 to TRBJ1-2; D is perhaps TRBD1 (6 bases). Trimming cost V 4 bases and J 4 bases, with 13 bases left between them. The CDR3 totals 14 residues. Germline lookup yields CDR1 MDHEN and CDR2 SYDVKM. The CDR3 DNA is TGTGCCAGCAGTTCCTGGGACAACCCCTATGGCTACACCTTC. It is translated as CASSSWDNPYGYTF.

This clonotype was counted ten times or more. The chain uses TRBV11-2 and TRBJ2-1; 10 bases match TRBD1. CDR3 length equals 13 residues. The germline gives CDR1 SGHAT, CDR2 FQNNGV. Trimming took 0 bases from V and 10 from J; bases not matched to a gene: 0. CDR3 sequence reads: CASSLEGQGEQFF. DNA of the CDR3: TGTGCCAGCAGCTTAGAGGGACAGGGGGAGCAGTTCTTC.

The table lists this clonotype with many counts. The chain recombines TRBV5-1 with TRBJ2-1; perhaps TRBD1 as D (6 bases). This CDR3 spans 19 amino acids. The germline V gene has CDR1 SGHRS and CDR2 YFSETQ. V lost 4 bases and J lost 0, with 23 bases in between. The CDR3 is CASSPRDIRTPLSYNEQFF. In DNA form, the CDR3 reads TGCGCCAGCAGCCCCCGGGACATCCGAACCCCTCTCTCCTACAATGAGCAGTTCTTC.

This clonotype was observed many times. V usage is TRBV7-2 and J usage is TRBJ2-1; TRBD2 agrees at 7 bases. The CDR3 extends over 14 amino acids. CDR1 SGHTA and CDR2 FQGNSA come from the germline V gene. V lost 7 bases and J lost 2; bases outside the gene matches: 5. The CDR3 loop is CASIESGTYNEQFF. The CDR3 coding sequence is TGTGCCAGCATCGAGAGCGGGACCTACAATGAGCAGTTCTTC.